Sequencing of this T cell receptor beta chain was carried out in a study of pediatric ulcerative colitis. Assay: immunoSEQ multiplex PCR; the TCRdb copy retains only in-frame clones and omits some. The repertoire holds some 57,000 clones, with 80% to 90% as singletons. This CDR3 comprises 15 residues. This chain connects TRBV12-2 to TRBJ2-7; the table's D call TRBD1 went unverified against the DNA. TRBV12-2 is given as a pseudogene. Sequenced: blood. The clonotype comes from a boy aged 5-17 years who was a control in a study of pediatric ulcerative colitis. CDR3 coding DNA: TGTGCAAGTCGTTGTACCCGGGACACCTCCTACGAGCAGTACTTC. It encodes CASRCTRDTSYEQYF.